A selection of T cell receptor beta chains follows, all from one sample in a study of cytomegalovirus exposure and HLA in healthy donors. The repertoire was sequenced with immunoSEQ multiplex PCR; TCRdb's copy has only in-frame clones and lacks some. In the table there are about 73,000 clones, approximately 94% of which are singletons. Material: PBMCs. All receptors come from a woman between 18 and 30 years old in good health and CMV-seronegative. The CDR3 runs from the conserved cysteine through the conserved F or W. Only part of the rows carry a size: once, few, many, or a class if the clone is expanded.

v_call: TRBV5-1; clone_size: -; j_call: TRBJ2-3; cdr3_aa: CASSLGGTSGGAGDTQYF
v_call: TRBV27; clone_size: -; j_call: TRBJ2-1; cdr3_aa: CASSFYRESSYNEQFF
v_call: TRBV6-5; clone_size: -; j_call: TRBJ2-1; cdr3_aa: CASSYSDNNEQFF
v_call: TRBV10-1; clone_size: -; j_call: TRBJ2-1; cdr3_aa: CASSGGGVPYNEQFF
v_call: TRBV6-1; clone_size: -; j_call: TRBJ2-3; cdr3_aa: CASSGLAGTDTQYF
v_call: TRBV7-2; clone_size: -; j_call: TRBJ1-6; cdr3_aa: CASSLAGGNSPLHF
v_call: TRBV7-6; clone_size: -; j_call: TRBJ2-2; cdr3_aa: CASSLDAGNTGELFF
v_call: TRBV19; clone_size: -; j_call: TRBJ1-1; cdr3_aa: CASTPGGQNTEAFF
v_call: TRBV28; clone_size: once; j_call: TRBJ2-3; cdr3_aa: CAISPGGSRTDTQYF
v_call: TRBV30; clone_size: -; j_call: TRBJ2-7; cdr3_aa: CAWSPTTSGSWYEQYF
v_call: TRBV27; clone_size: -; j_call: TRBJ1-4; cdr3_aa: CASNSDRGREEKLFF
v_call: TRBV2; clone_size: -; j_call: TRBJ1-4; cdr3_aa: CASRATGGDEKLFF
v_call: TRBV2; clone_size: -; j_call: TRBJ1-2; cdr3_aa: CASSESRGKVANYGYTF
v_call: TRBV7-6; clone_size: -; j_call: TRBJ2-1; cdr3_aa: CASSLGGAGSYNEQFF
v_call: TRBV28; clone_size: -; j_call: TRBJ1-5; cdr3_aa: CASSPGVDQPQHF
v_call: TRBV10-3; clone_size: -; j_call: TRBJ2-3; cdr3_aa: CAISRGGDSSSTDTQYF